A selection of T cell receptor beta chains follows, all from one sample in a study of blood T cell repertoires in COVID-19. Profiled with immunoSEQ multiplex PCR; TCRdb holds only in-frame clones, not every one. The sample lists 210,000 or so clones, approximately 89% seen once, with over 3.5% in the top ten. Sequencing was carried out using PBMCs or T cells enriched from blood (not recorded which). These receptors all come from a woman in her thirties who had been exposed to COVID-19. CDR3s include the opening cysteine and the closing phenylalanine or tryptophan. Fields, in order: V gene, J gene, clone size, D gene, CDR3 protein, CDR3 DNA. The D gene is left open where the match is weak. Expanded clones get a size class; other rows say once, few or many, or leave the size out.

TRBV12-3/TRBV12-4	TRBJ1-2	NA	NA	CASSLQGSLGYTF	TGTGCCAGCAGTTTACAGGGTTCTCTTGGCTACACCTTC
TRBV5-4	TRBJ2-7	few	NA	CASSLGVAVSSYEQYF	TGTGCCAGCAGCTTAGGGGTAGCGGTGAGCTCCTACGAGCAGTACTTC
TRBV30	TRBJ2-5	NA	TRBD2	CAWSAGAETQYF	TGTGCCTGGAGCGCGGGAGCAGAGACCCAGTACTTC
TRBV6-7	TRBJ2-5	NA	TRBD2	CASSYGGRGETQYF	TGTGCCAGCAGTTACGGCGGGAGGGGGGAGACCCAGTACTTC
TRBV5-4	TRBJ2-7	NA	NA	CASSYAGPPYEQYF	TGTGCCAGCAGCTACGCGGGGCCACCCTACGAGCAGTACTTC
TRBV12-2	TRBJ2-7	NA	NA	CASRPREQRVGDDEQYF	TGTGCAAGTCGCCCCCGGGAACAACGGGTGGGTGATGACGAGCAGTACTTC
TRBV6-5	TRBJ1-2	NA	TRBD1	CASSYLGQANYGYTF	TGTGCCAGCAGTTATTTGGGACAGGCTAACTATGGCTACACCTTC
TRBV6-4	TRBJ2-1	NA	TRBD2	CASSARQGGGTSVINEQFF	TGTGCCAGCAGTGCCCGGCAAGGGGGTGGGACTAGCGTTATAAATGAGCAGTTCTTC
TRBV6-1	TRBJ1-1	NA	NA	CASSETPYREAFF	TGTGCCAGCAGTGAAACACCGTACAGGGAAGCTTTCTTT
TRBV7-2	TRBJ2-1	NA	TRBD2	CASSLSGLAGGTIF	TGTGCCAGCAGCTTATCGGGACTAGCGGGAGGAACGATCTTC
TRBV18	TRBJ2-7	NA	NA	CASSLSPLATSYEQYF	TGTGCCAGCTCCCTAAGCCCCCTAGCGACTTCCTACGAGCAGTACTTC
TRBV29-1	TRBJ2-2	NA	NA	CSVDGVDSPNTGELFF	TGCAGCGTTGATGGGGTGGACAGCCCGAACACCGGGGAGCTGTTTTTT
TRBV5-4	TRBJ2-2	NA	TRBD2	CASSLGEGGELFF	TGTGCCAGCAGCTTGGGGGAGGGCGGGGAGCTGTTTTTT
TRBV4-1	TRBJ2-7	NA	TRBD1	CASSPGTGMKQYF	TGCGCCAGCAGCCCCGGGACAGGGATGAAGCAGTACTTC
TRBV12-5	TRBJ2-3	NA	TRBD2	CASGRSATSGTDTQYF	TGTGCTAGTGGCCGATCCGCGACTAGCGGCACAGATACGCAGTATTTT
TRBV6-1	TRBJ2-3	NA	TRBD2	CASSARLAGLTDTQYF	TGTGCCAGCAGTGCGCGACTAGCGGGCCTCACAGATACGCAGTATTTT
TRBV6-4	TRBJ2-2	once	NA	CASRTEPNTGELFF	TGTGCCAGCAGAACGGAGCCGAACACCGGGGAGCTGTTTTTT
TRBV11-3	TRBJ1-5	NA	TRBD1	CASSFRIGWDRNQPQHF	TGTGCCAGCAGCTTTCGCATAGGATGGGACAGGAATCAGCCCCAGCATTTT
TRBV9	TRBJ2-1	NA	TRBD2	CASSVALLAGGSSYNEQFF	TGTGCCAGCAGCGTAGCTCTCCTAGCGGGAGGGAGCTCCTACAATGAGCAGTTCTTC
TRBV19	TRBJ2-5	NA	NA	CASSDRQAWGTQYF	TGTGCCAGTAGCGATCGACAGGCCTGGGGGACCCAGTACTTC
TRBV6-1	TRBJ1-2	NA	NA	CASSEWGNYGYTF	TGTGCCAGCAGTGAGTGGGGCAACTATGGCTACACCTTC
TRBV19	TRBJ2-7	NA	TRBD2	CASSATSGRSHEQYF	TGTGCCAGTAGTGCGACTAGCGGGAGATCCCACGAGCAGTACTTC